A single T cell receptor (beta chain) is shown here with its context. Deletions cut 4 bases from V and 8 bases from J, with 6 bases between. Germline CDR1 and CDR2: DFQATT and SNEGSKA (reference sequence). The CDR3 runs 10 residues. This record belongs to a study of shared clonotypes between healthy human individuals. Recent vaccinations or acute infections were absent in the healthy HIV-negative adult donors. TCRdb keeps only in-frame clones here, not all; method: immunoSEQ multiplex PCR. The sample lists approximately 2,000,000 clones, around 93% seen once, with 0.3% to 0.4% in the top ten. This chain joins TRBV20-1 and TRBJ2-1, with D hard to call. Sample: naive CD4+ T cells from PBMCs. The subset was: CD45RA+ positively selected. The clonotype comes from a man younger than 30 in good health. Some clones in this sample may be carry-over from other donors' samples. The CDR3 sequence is CSANADEQFF. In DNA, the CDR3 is TGCAGTGCTAATGCGGATGAGCAGTTCTTC.